The 10 T cell receptor beta chains below were found in one sample sequenced in a study of patients with pleural tuberculosis. TCRdb reanalysed the reads using MiXCR and keeps one entry per CDR3 protein. This sample has 29,000 or so distinct CDR3 sequences; about a sixth occur once, and the top ten carry roughly 3.6%. The sample taken for sequencing was peripheral blood. These receptors originate from a human donor with pleural tuberculosis.

In its sample, this clonotype ranks as medium-sized. V usage is TRBV6-1 and J usage is TRBJ1-1, with a weak D call TRBD1 (5 bases). The CDR3 is made up of 14 amino acids. Germline CDR1 and CDR2: MNHNS and SASEGT. The V gene lost 5 bases and the J gene lost 4 bases, with 14 bases spanning the gap. The CDR3 sequence is CASSHRYPSTEAFF. Written as DNA, the CDR3 is TGTGCCAGCAGTCACAGGTACCCCAGCACTGAAGCTTTCTTT.

This clonotype has at least ten counts. The CDR3 here is CASSYSKLGSYEQYF. The CDR3 DNA follows: TGTGCCAGCAGTTACTCGAAACTAGGGTCCTACGAGCAGTACTTC. This chain connects TRBV6-6 to TRBJ2-7; D is perhaps TRBD2 (5 bases). The CDR3 runs to 15 residues. Germline V gives CDR1 MNHNY, CDR2 SVGAGI (reference sequence). The germline V and J ends were trimmed by 0 bases and 1 base, with 10 bases remaining between them.

Concerning this clonotype: A junction boundary mismatches the germline segment, possibly from a read error. The rearrangement links TRBV9 to TRBJ1-2; D not certain. The CDR3 consists of 18 residues. Looked up from germline, CDR1 is SGDLS and CDR2 is YYNGEE. CDR3 loop: CVSTPLEVPREANHGYTF. DNA of the CDR3: TGTGTCAGCACCCCCCTAGAGGTCCCAAGGGAAGCTAACCATGGCTACACCTTC.

This clonotype was recorded many times. The J gene is TRBJ1-1, the V gene TRBV18; D uncertain. Trimming took 4 bases from V and 0 from J, leaving 15 bases between them. Germline values: CDR1 KGHSH, CDR2 LQKENI. The CDR3 covers 16 residues. For the CDR3, the DNA is TGTGCCAGCTCACGCTGGGGAAGGCTGATGAACACTGAAGCTTTCTTT. It encodes CASSRWGRLMNTEAFF.

This clonotype has at least ten counts. This chain joins TRBV29-1 and TRBJ1-1; maybe TRBD1 (5 bases). From germline, CDR1 is SQVTM and CDR2 ANQGSEA. The CDR3 totals 14 residues. Trimming removed 6 bases from V and 2 bases from J, with 16 bases in between. The CDR3: CSVAGTQGNTEAFF. CDR3 sequence (DNA): TGCAGCGTCGCTGGGACCCAGGGAAACACTGAAGCTTTCTTT.

This clonotype was detected many times. The chain links TRBV27 to TRBJ2-4; D possibly matches TRBD1 or TRBD2 (6 bases each). The CDR3 runs 12 residues. CDR1 MNHEY and CDR2 SMNVEV come from the germline V gene (reference sequence). V lost 2 bases to trimming and J lost 12 bases, with 11 bases between them. The chain's CDR3 is CASSLKGGDQYF. CDR3 DNA sequence: TGTGCCAGCAGTTTAAAGGGGGGCGATCAGTACTTC.

This clonotype came up many times. This chain joins TRBV4-2 and TRBJ2-5; maybe TRBD2 (5 bases). The V end was cut by 0 bases, the J end by 1 base, with 9 bases between. The CDR3 contains 15 residues. Germline values: CDR1 LGHNA, CDR2 YNFKEQ. The CDR3 is CASSQDSGVQETQYF. Here the CDR3 DNA reads TGTGCCAGCAGCCAAGATTCCGGGGTCCAAGAGACCCAGTACTTC.

The V and J genes are TRBV5-4 and TRBJ1-1, with D possibly matching TRBD1 (6 bases). This CDR3 is built from 14 residues. Trimming removed 4 bases at V and 5 bases at J, with 15 bases between. Germline assignment: CDR1 SGHNT and CDR2 YYREEE (reference sequence). The CDR3 reads CASSRVQGDTEAFF. As DNA, the CDR3 is TGTGCCAGCAGCCGGGTACAGGGCGATACTGAAGCTTTCTTT.

V usage is TRBV30 and J usage is TRBJ1-2, with D tentatively TRBD1 (5 bases). Germline-derived CDR1 and CDR2 are GTSNPN and SVGIG (reference sequence). CDR3 length equals 13 residues. The ends were cut back, 4 bases at V and 8 bases at J, with 17 bases in the middle. In nucleotides, the CDR3 is TGTGCCTGGACCCGCCTGACAGCAGAGGGCTACACCTTC. As protein: CAWTRLTAEGYTF.

Ten or more counts support this clonotype. The genes are TRBV3-1 and TRBJ2-7; 10 bases agree with TRBD1. V lost 5 bases to trimming and J lost 7 bases; unmatched junction nucleotides: 11. The CDR3 is 15 amino acids. Germline loops: CDR1 LGHDT, CDR2 YNNKEL (reference sequence). The CDR3 nucleotides are TGTGCCAGCAGCGCAGGGACAGGGGCGAGTCTGGAGCAGTACTTC. It encodes CASSAGTGASLEQYF.